This TCR beta chain derives from a study of blood T cell repertoires in COVID-19 (dated by TCRdb to the early 2020s). About the study as a whole: The collaborator samples originated in the United States, Italy and Spain and spanned the acute and convalescent phases of COVID-19. The prospective study material was composed of cDNA or gDNA derived from T cells, B-cell-depleted T cells, or PBMCs. Subjects who had been exposed to COVID-19, were actively infected with it, or had recovered from it provided the deeply sampled blood TCRbeta repertoires that made up the dataset. The repertoires were made available in a free public database intended to serve as a resource for research on the immune response to SARS-CoV-2. Samples were obtained from the ongoing ImmuneRACE study (first 160 participants) and from over 1,000 subjects provided by 6 global collaborators. Sample metadata almost always included a de-identified subject ID, COVID-19 status, age in years and sex. Where available, HLA class I and class II types were taken from metadata supplied by the sample provider and were not determined by assay-based typing.

A note on this clone: Its antigen specificity is not known. Per-base quality was not reported, and no clone a single base away is much larger than it.

Trimming leaves V shorter by 0 bases and J shorter by 2 bases, with the junction holding 3 bases beyond the gene matches. The CDR3 goes from the cysteine to the phenylalanine over 16 residues. Only the CDR3 region is kept as DNA, spanning 48 bases read in frame from base 1. Via the germline V gene, CDR1 is SGDLS and CDR2 YYNGEE. The immunoSEQ Assay, a bias-controlled multiplex PCR, was used to amplify TCRbeta CDR3 regions from genomic DNA. In the paper's pipeline: Within the assay, amplification of reference gene primers was used to estimate how many nucleated cells each sample contained. To quantify the absolute abundance of each unique TCRbeta CDR3 rearrangement, sequence reads were collapsed and filtered. Productive Simpson clonality was computed per sample as the square root of Simpson's diversity index over productive rearrangements. TCRdb obtained this table from immuneACCESS and retained in-frame rearrangements with V and J assigned. These tables miss some clones; where compared with another copy, unresolved V genes account for less than half of the shortfall, and the remainder is unexplained. The V and J calls and clone size were taken over from that table, and D and trimming were inferred from the DNA. This sample comprises tens of thousands of clones, 70% to 90% of them detected only once. The ten largest clones take up approximately 15% of the sample.

Results and caveats for the whole study, not just this receptor: How much clinical and demographic metadata was included differed by source and by participant, and the metadata was provided uncurated.

Each collaborating institution followed its own protocols to collect whole blood in K2EDTA tubes. For TCRbeta analysis, collaborator samples were shipped as frozen whole blood, as isolated PBMCs, or as DNA extracted from either sample type. The TCR sequence derives from a human donor in a cohort sampled during active COVID-19. The donor label of this sample is uncertain. The chain was built from TRBV9 and TRBJ2-3, with 10 middle bases fitting TRBD2. Sequenced: peripheral blood. The CDR3 reads CASSVELAGVTDTQYF. The nucleotide sequence reads as follows: TGTGCCAGCAGCGTAGAGCTAGCGGGGGTCACAGATACGCAGTATTTT.